The 21 T cell receptor beta chains listed next were all sequenced from one sample in a study of glioma-infiltrating T cells. Amplification of TCR alpha and beta CDR3 regions from RNA used iRepertoire nested multiplex PCR. One entry per CDR3 protein, called by TCRdb with MiXCR from the multiplex PCR reads. The profile shows about 110,000 distinct CDR3 sequences, less than 30% of them singletons. Sequences were obtained from glioma tissue, nonneoplastic brain tissue, or PBMCs (not recorded which). Receptors originate from a human donor with low-grade glioma or glioblastoma, undergoing nonglioma brain surgery, or in good health (not recorded which).

The chain links TRBV29-1 to TRBJ1-2; D unresolved. V lost 6 bases and J 4 bases, leaving 12 bases between the germline ends. Germline CDR1 and CDR2: SQVTM and ANQGSEA. CDR3 length: 12 amino acids. The CDR3 is CSVAEGFYGYTF. The CDR3 nucleotides are TGCAGCGTGGCGGAGGGCTTCTATGGCTACACCTTC.

This clonotype was observed once. The CDR3 coding sequence is TGTGCCTGGAGTGTAGGCAGGGTTGTCACCGGGGAGCTGTTTTTT. Translating gives CAWSVGRVVTGELFF. The chain links TRBV30 to TRBJ2-2; the D gene is possibly TRBD1 (5 bases). The CDR3 runs 15 residues. The V and J ends lost 0 bases and 4 bases respectively, with 12 bases between them. The germline V gene has CDR1 GTSNPN and CDR2 SVGIG (reference sequence). The variable domain in full, completed from reference TRBV30 and TRBJ2-2, reads SQTIHQWPATLVQPVGSPLSLECTVEGTSNPNLYWYRQAAGRGLQLLFYSVGIGQISSEVPQNLSASRPQDRQFILSSKKLLLSDSGFYLCAWSVGRVVTGELFFGEGSRLTVL.

As to this clonotype: A clone one base away is much larger, so this may be a read error. This chain uses TRBV29-1 with TRBJ1-2, with D possibly TRBD1 on 5 matching bases. Germline V gives CDR1 SQVTM, CDR2 ANQGSEA. V was clipped by 4 bases and J by 4 bases, with 13 bases between them. This CDR3 region has 13 residues. CDR3 bases: TGCAGCGTTGGGAGGGGACGGTCCTATGGCTACACCTTC. Its translation: CSVGRGRSYGYTF.

This clonotype was found many times. The chain recombines TRBV6-1 with TRBJ1-3, with 7 bases that match TRBD1. J lost 0 bases, V lost 5 bases, and 4 bases had no gene match. In germline, CDR1 is MNHNS, CDR2 SASEGT. The CDR3 contains 15 residues. Here the CDR3 reads CASSQTGFSGNTIYF. In DNA form, the CDR3 reads TGTGCCAGCAGTCAGACAGGGTTCTCTGGAAACACCATATATTTT.

This clonotype was seen repeatedly, ten times or more. This chain uses TRBV27 with TRBJ1-5, with 11 bases matching TRBD1. The CDR3 is made up of 15 amino acids. Germline trimming cut 2 bases from V and 3 bases from J; bases unmatched to any gene: 0. Germline CDR1 is MNHEY and CDR2 is SMNVEV (reference sequence). CDR3 DNA sequence: TGTGCCAGCAGTTTAGGACAGGGGGCCAATCAGCCCCAGCATTTT. Translation: CASSLGQGANQPQHF.

This clonotype was recorded at least ten times. The chain is built from TRBV6-1 and TRBJ1-4, with D possibly being TRBD1 (5 bases). The germline gives CDR1 MNHNS, CDR2 SASEGT. The V end was cut by 6 bases, the J end by 12 bases, with 11 bases between. The CDR3 consists of 11 residues. The CDR3 sequence is CASRYRQQLFF. The CDR3 nucleotides read TGTGCCAGCAGGTACAGACAGCAACTGTTTTTT.

This clonotype occurred many times. The rearrangement joins TRBV7-9 to TRBJ2-1, with D maybe TRBD1 (6 bases). V gave up 3 bases and J gave up 5 bases, with 17 bases separating them. In germline, CDR1 is SEHNR, CDR2 FQNEAQ (reference sequence). The CDR3 has 16 amino acids. The CDR3 coding sequence is TGTGCCAGCAGCTTTTTACAGGGAAGAGGTAACAATGAGCAGTTCTTC. Its protein is CASSFLQGRGNNEQFF.

The chain employs TRBV11-2 and TRBJ2-5, with D perhaps matching TRBD2 (5 bases). V lost 7 bases and J lost 3, with 15 bases in between. CDR1 is SGHAT and CDR2 is FQNNGV in the germline V gene. This CDR3 has 14 amino acids. CDR3 coding DNA: TGTGCCAGCATCCGGGATTTGGCGGAAGAGACCCAGTACTTC. It is translated as CASIRDLAEETQYF. Variable domain in full (rest from reference TRBV11-2 and TRBJ2-5): EAGVAQSPRYKIIEKRQSVAFWCNPISGHATLYWYQQILGQGPKLLIQFQNNGVVDDSQLPKDRFSAERLKGVDSTLKIQPAKLEDSAVYLCASIRDLAEETQYFGPGTRLLVL.

The chain is built from TRBV9 and TRBJ2-1, with TRBD2 identical over 11 bases. V lost 2 bases, J lost 8 bases, and 6 bases stayed unmatched. The CDR3 is 15 amino acids. Germline CDR1 reads SGDLS; CDR2 reads YYNGEE. The CDR3 sequence: CASSVGTSGTDEQFF. Written as DNA, the CDR3 is TGTGCCAGCAGCGTCGGGACTAGCGGTACCGATGAGCAGTTCTTC.

A note on this clonotype: One base away lies a much larger clone, so this may be a sequencing read error. The gene calls are TRBV29-1 and TRBJ1-5; D is ambiguous. The length of the CDR3 is 11 residues. The germline CDR1 and CDR2 sequences are SQVTM and ANQGSEA. CDR3 protein: CSVGENQLQHF. The CDR3 DNA reads as TGCAGCGTTGGGGAGAATCAGCTCCAGCATTTT.

This clonotype was picked up many times. The V call is TRBV6-2 or TRBV6-3, the J call TRBJ2-7, with 7 positions matching TRBD2. Looked up from germline, CDR1 is MNHEY and CDR2 is SVGEGT. The CDR3 runs 16 residues. Unmatched junction bases numbered 11, after V lost 4 bases and J lost 2 bases. The DNA for the CDR3 is TGTGCCAGCAGTTCCCTCGAATGGGGGAGGGCCTACGAGCAGTACTTC. Translating gives CASSSLEWGRAYEQYF.

This clonotype was observed many times. The chain combines TRBV18 with TRBJ1-1; 7 positions match TRBD1. The CDR3 has 14 amino acids. J was trimmed by 2 bases and V by 4 bases; bases with no gene match: 4. In germline, CDR1 is KGHSH, CDR2 LQKENI. The CDR3: CASSRDSLNTEAFF. The CDR3 nucleotides read TGTGCCAGCTCACGGGACAGCCTTAACACTGAAGCTTTCTTT.

At least ten counts were recorded for this clonotype. Here the CDR3 DNA reads TGTGCCAGCCAACCTGGATCCCCCAGGGGCACTGAAGCTTTCTTT. Protein: CASQPGSPRGTEAFF. The chain combines TRBV6-2 or TRBV6-3 with TRBJ1-1; the D gene is possibly TRBD1 (6 bases). Germline CDR1 is MNHEY and CDR2 is SVGEGT. This CDR3 contains 15 residues. V lost 8 bases, J lost 4 bases, and 20 bases lay in between.

There are many counts of this clonotype. The chain is built from TRBV29-1 and TRBJ2-1; 7 nucleotides align to TRBD1. This CDR3 has 11 amino acids. Germline V gene lookup returns CDR1 SQVTM and CDR2 ANQGSEA. The CDR3 DNA sequence: TGCCTCGGGACAGCCTACAATGAGCAGTTCTTC. This codes for CLGTAYNEQFF.

In the case of this clonotype: Just one base apart from a much larger clone, this may be a read error. J is TRBJ1-2 and V is TRBV7-9; 7 positions agree with TRBD1. The germline V gene encodes CDR1 SEHNR and CDR2 FQNEAQ (reference sequence). This CDR3 has 17 amino acids. V dropped 5 bases and J dropped 2; count of bases not matched to a gene: 14. The CDR3 protein is CASSQGTAIMSNYGYTF. The CDR3 DNA reads TGTGCCAGCAGCCAGGGGACAGCTATTATGTCCAACTATGGCTACACCTTC.

This clonotype was seen ten or more times. The chain has TRBV6-1 and TRBJ2-1; 9 bases align to TRBD1. V lost 5 bases, J lost 6 bases, and 8 bases stayed unmatched. Germline assignment: CDR1 MNHNS and CDR2 SASEGT. The CDR3 spans 15 residues. DNA of the CDR3: TGTGCCAGCAGTTATTGGACAGGGGCGACCAATGAGCAGTTCTTC. This codes for CASSYWTGATNEQFF.

This clonotype appeared many times. The chain is built from TRBV20-1 and TRBJ2-7; 7 bases line up with TRBD1. Per the germline V gene, CDR1 is DFQATT and CDR2 is SNEGSKA (reference sequence). The V gene end was trimmed by 7 bases and the J gene end by 0 bases; junction bases not matched to a gene: 3. The CDR3 runs 12 residues. The CDR3 DNA sequence: TGCAGTGGGACAGGTTACTCCTACGAGCAGTACTTC. Protein sequence: CSGTGYSYEQYF.

This clonotype was recorded at least ten times. The missing conserved phenylalanine or tryptophan at the end of this CDR3 makes a read error likely. The DNA is left out, because the CDR3 cannot be placed on it with certainty; the CDR3 is given as TCRdb lists it. The CDR3 here is CASSQGSSFGQRSIS. This chain joins TRBV3-1 and TRBJ2-1. The CDR3 is 15 amino acids long, termini counted. Germline V gene data show CDR1 as LGHDT and CDR2 as YNNKEL (reference sequence).

This clonotype showed up many times. J is TRBJ2-5 and V is TRBV28, with 7 bases lining up with TRBD2. Germline CDR1 and CDR2: MDHEN and SYDVKM. The CDR3 sequence is 19 residues long. J gave up 5 bases and V 3 bases, and 21 bases lay outside the gene matches. Here the CDR3 DNA reads TGTGCCAGCAGTTTCTTTGGGGAGTTAAGCGGGACCGTCGGGGAGACCCAGTACTTC. Translation gives CASSFFGELSGTVGETQYF.

The chain carries TRBV19 and TRBJ2-3, with D tentatively TRBD2 (6 bases). This CDR3 has 18 amino acids. V was cut by 5 bases and J by 0 bases, with 21 bases left in between. CDR1 is LNHDA, CDR2 SQIVND, per germline (reference sequence). In nucleotides, the CDR3 is TGTGCCAGTAGTGCTTATTGGATGGCGGGACCGAGCACAGATACGCAGTATTTT. It encodes CASSAYWMAGPSTDTQYF.

This clonotype was counted at least ten times. The CDR3 nucleotides read TGCAGTGCTCCCGGACTAGCGGGAGTCTCAGGGCAGTTCTTC. Translated, it gives CSAPGLAGVSGQFF. The rearrangement joins TRBV20-1 to TRBJ2-1; 13 nucleotides agree with TRBD2. The V and J ends lost 5 bases and 12 bases, in that order; junction bases with no gene match: 10. Germline V gene lookup returns CDR1 DFQATT and CDR2 SNEGSKA (reference sequence). The CDR3 has 14 residues.